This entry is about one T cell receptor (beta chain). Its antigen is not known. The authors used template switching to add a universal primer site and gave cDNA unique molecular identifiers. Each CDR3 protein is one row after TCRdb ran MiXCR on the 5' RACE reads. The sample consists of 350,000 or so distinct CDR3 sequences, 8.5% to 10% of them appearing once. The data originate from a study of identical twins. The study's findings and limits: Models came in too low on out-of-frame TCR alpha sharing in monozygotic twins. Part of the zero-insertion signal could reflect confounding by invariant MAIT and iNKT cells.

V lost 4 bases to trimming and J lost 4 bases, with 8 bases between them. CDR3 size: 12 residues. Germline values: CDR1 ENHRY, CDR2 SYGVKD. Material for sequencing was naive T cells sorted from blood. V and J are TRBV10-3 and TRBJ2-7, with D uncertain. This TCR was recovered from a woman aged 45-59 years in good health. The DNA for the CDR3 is TGTGCCATCAGTGTGTTGGGGTACGAGCAGTACTTC. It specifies CAISVLGYEQYF.